The rows below give T cell receptor beta chains drawn from one sample of a study of T cells after posttransplantation cyclophosphamide. Assay: immunoSEQ multiplex PCR; the TCRdb copy retains only in-frame clones and omits some. The sample is made up of more than 30,000 clones, none counted only once. The sequencing sample was made of PBMCs. The receptors were gathered from a girl aged 5-17 years in good health, CMV-negative, and a related stem cell transplant donor. Each CDR3 is given with its conserved first and last residue. D genes are given only for firm matches. The size field is filled for only some rows; it gives once, few, many or a size class.

j_call clone_size d_call v_call cdr3_nt cdr3_aa
TRBJ2-7 few TRBD2 TRBV29-1 TGCAGCGTTGAACACCAAGCGGGAGTCTCCTACGAGCAGTACTTC CSVEHQAGVSYEQYF
TRBJ2-7 many TRBD1 TRBV2 TGTGCCAGCAGTCCCAAGGACAGGCAACTCTACGAGCAGTACTTC CASSPKDRQLYEQYF
TRBJ1-2 NA TRBD1 TRBV30 TGTGCCTGGAGTCCCCCGACAGGGGGTAGCTATGGCTACACCTTC CAWSPPTGGSYGYTF
TRBJ1-4 few TRBD1 TRBV5-1 TGCGCCAGCAGCTTGGTTCCGGACAGGAATGAAAAACTGTTTTTT CASSLVPDRNEKLFF
TRBJ2-5 NA NA TRBV28 TGTGCCAGCAGGAAAGAGGGGCAGGGGATCCAAGAGACCCAGTACTTC CASRKEGQGIQETQYF
TRBJ2-1 NA NA TRBV7-6 TGTGCCAGCAGTTTGGCCTTTTTGAATGAGCAGTTCTTC CASSLAFLNEQFF
TRBJ2-1 many NA TRBV7-3 TGTGCCAGCAGCGGGGGCTCAGACAATGAGCAGTTCTTC CASSGGSDNEQFF
TRBJ1-4 many NA TRBV7-5 TGTGTCAGAAGTAAACCACGGACTATTAGTAGGAGGGAGGCAAATGAAAAACTGTTTTTT CVRSKPRTISRREANEKLFF
TRBJ1-5 many NA TRBV14 TGTGCCAGCAGCCAAGTCAGGGGCAATCAGCCCCAGCATTTT CASSQVRGNQPQHF
TRBJ2-1 many TRBD1 TRBV6-1 TGTGCCAGCAGTGGACCGGGACAGATAAACAATGAGCAGTTCTTC CASSGPGQINNEQFF
TRBJ1-6 many NA TRBV10-3 TGTGCCATCAGTGAGTCGACAGGCGGGGGTAATTCACCCCTCCACTTT CAISESTGGGNSPLHF
TRBJ2-7 many TRBD1 TRBV2 TGTGCCAGCAGTGAGCTGTCCACAGGGGACTACGAGCAGTACTTC CASSELSTGDYEQYF
TRBJ1-6 few NA TRBV2 TGTGCCAGCCTTGAATGGCGAGACAGGCGACCCCTCCACTTT CASLEWRDRRPLHF
TRBJ1-5 many NA TRBV11-2 TGTGCCAGCAGCTTAACCCCGGGAGAAGGGCAGCCCCAGCATTTT CASSLTPGEGQPQHF
TRBJ2-7 many TRBD2 TRBV5-1 TGCGCCAGCAGCTTGGGTGTAGGCGGGAGGGCCGGCGAGCAGTACTTC CASSLGVGGRAGEQYF
TRBJ1-1 many NA TRBV2 TGTGCCAGCGGGGGGAGGGACACGAACACTGAAGCTTTCTTT CASGGRDTNTEAFF
TRBJ2-7 NA TRBD2 TRBV29-1 TGCAGCGTGACGGGGGGGATGGACAAGCCGAGCTCCTACGAGCAGTACTTC CSVTGGMDKPSSYEQYF
TRBJ2-1 few TRBD2 TRBV7-8 TGTGCCAGCAGCGGGAGGACTAGATTTATCGATGAGCAGTTCTTC CASSGRTRFIDEQFF
TRBJ2-2 few NA TRBV19 TGTGCCAGTAGGGGGGGTGCGAACACCGGGGAGCTGTTTTTT CASRGGANTGELFF
TRBJ1-2 few TRBD1 TRBV7-9 TGTGCCAGCAGCTTAGGACTCGGGACAGGGGTCGGTGGCTACACCTTC CASSLGLGTGVGGYTF
TRBJ2-3 NA NA TRBV9 TGTGCTAGTGGGGCAAGCCGCACAGATACGCAGTATTTT CASGASRTDTQYF
TRBJ2-7 many NA TRBV19 TGTGCCAGTACCTATCCGGGAATAACAGAGGGAAGGTCCTACGAGCAGTACTTC CASTYPGITEGRSYEQYF
TRBJ2-7 NA NA TRBV5-6 TGTGCCAGCAGCCGACAGGTGGCCGAGCAGTACTTC CASSRQVAEQYF
TRBJ2-5 few NA TRBV30 TGTGCCTGGAGTACAGGGATGAGAGAGACCCAGTACTTC CAWSTGMRETQYF
TRBJ2-7 NA NA TRBV27 TGTGCCAGCAGGAGACAGACTTTTCACGAGCAGTACTTC CASRRQTFHEQYF
TRBJ2-1 few TRBD2 TRBV7-2 TGTGCCAGCAGCTTAGATCGAACAAGCGGGAAAGCCTACAATGAGCAGTTCTTC CASSLDRTSGKAYNEQFF
TRBJ2-5 few NA TRBV9 TGTGCCAGCAGCGATGTAGCCCCCGGAGAGACCCAGTACTTC CASSDVAPGETQYF
TRBJ1-4 many NA TRBV2 TGTGCCAGCTCCTATCAGGGAGGAGGGGAAAAACTGTTTTTT CASSYQGGGEKLFF
TRBJ2-1 many TRBD2 TRBV10-2 TGCGCCAGCAGTGAGGTGGCGGGGGGTTTCTCGACCTACAATGAGCAGTTCTTC CASSEVAGGFSTYNEQFF
TRBJ2-7 NA TRBD1 TRBV29-1 TGCAGCGTTACAGGGGATGCCTACGAGCAGTACTTC CSVTGDAYEQYF
TRBJ2-7 few NA TRBV28 TGTGCCAGCAGACCCGGGTCTTTCTCCTACGAGCAGTACTTC CASRPGSFSYEQYF
TRBJ2-7 many TRBD2 TRBV5-1 TGCGCCAGCAGCCCAGGACTAGCGCCTACCTACGAGCAGTACTTC CASSPGLAPTYEQYF
TRBJ1-6 few NA TRBV6-6 TGTGCCAGCAGTTACTCATACTATAATTCACCCCTCCACTTT CASSYSYYNSPLHF
TRBJ2-7 many NA TRBV5-1 TGCGCCAGCAGCTCGGGTTGGGGAGCACGCTCCTACGAGCAGTACTTC CASSSGWGARSYEQYF
TRBJ2-1 many NA TRBV4-3 TGCGCCAGCAGCCCCGTGGTTGAGACCGAGGGCTCCTACAATGAGCAGTTCTTC CASSPVVETEGSYNEQFF
TRBJ1-2 many NA TRBV6-1 TGTGCCAGCGACCTGGGCAGGGCCGCTAGGGGCTACACCTTC CASDLGRAARGYTF
TRBJ1-1 many NA TRBV15 TGTGCCACCAGCCCTCGGAGACAGATGAACACTGAAGCTTTCTTT CATSPRRQMNTEAFF
TRBJ1-1 many TRBD1 TRBV4-2 TGTGCCAGCAGCCAATTAACAGGGGTAAACACTGAAGCTTTCTTT CASSQLTGVNTEAFF
TRBJ1-3 many NA TRBV5-4 TGTGCCAGCAGCGGGCGATCCGGGACAGGAAACACCATATATTTT CASSGRSGTGNTIYF
TRBJ1-2 many TRBD1 TRBV27 TGTGCCAGCAGTTTACGAACCATCGGGACAGAAGTTAGTAGCTATGGCTACACCTTC CASSLRTIGTEVSSYGYTF
TRBJ2-3 few NA TRBV6-5 TGTGCCAGCGCCCTAAGGGAGGTAGATACGCAGTATTTT CASALREVDTQYF
TRBJ2-1 many NA TRBV21-1 TGTGCCAGCCCTAGGGCGGGGGGGCCCCATGAGCAGTTCTTC CASPRAGGPHEQFF
TRBJ2-3 NA NA TRBV18 TGTGCCAGCTCACCTTCCGCGGGGTTTATTGGAGGAGATACGCAGTATTTT CASSPSAGFIGGDTQYF